This T cell receptor beta chain appears in the sequencing data of a study of cytomegalovirus exposure and HLA in healthy donors. Study context: For the approximately 360 genotyped donors, 65% to 90% fell within the Caucasian-associated ancestry cluster. Study-wide results and caveats: Later findings reportedly placed an Asian-associated ancestry cluster below the approximately 670-donor mean for N-insertions.

In the PCR, 60 Vbeta and 13 Jbeta primers were used. Using immunoSEQ multiplex PCR, the repertoire was profiled, and TCRdb retains in-frame clones only, with some absent. The data show around 63,000 clones, around 78% seen once. This clone was counted once. What it binds is unknown. Likely unrecorded immune exposures existed in these nominally healthy donors. This clonotype was obtained from a man in his forties in good health and CMV-seronegative. Sequencing input: PBMCs.

Here the CDR3 reads CASSVGTGGDQPQHF. Written as DNA, the CDR3 is TGTGCCAGCAGCGTCGGGACAGGGGGCGATCAGCCCCAGCATTTT. This chain joins TRBV9 and TRBJ1-5; TRBD1 aligns across 12 bases. CDR1 SGDLS and CDR2 YYNGEE come from the germline V gene. The CDR3 sequence is 15 residues long. The ends lost 2 bases at V and 5 bases at J; junction bases unmatched: 2. Full variable domain (rest looked up from reference TRBV9 and TRBJ1-5): DSGVTQTPKHLITATGQRVTLRCSPRSGDLSVYWYQQSLDQGLQFLIQYYNGEERAKGNILERFSAQQFPDLHSELNLSSLELGDSALYFCASSVGTGGDQPQHFGDGTRLSIL.